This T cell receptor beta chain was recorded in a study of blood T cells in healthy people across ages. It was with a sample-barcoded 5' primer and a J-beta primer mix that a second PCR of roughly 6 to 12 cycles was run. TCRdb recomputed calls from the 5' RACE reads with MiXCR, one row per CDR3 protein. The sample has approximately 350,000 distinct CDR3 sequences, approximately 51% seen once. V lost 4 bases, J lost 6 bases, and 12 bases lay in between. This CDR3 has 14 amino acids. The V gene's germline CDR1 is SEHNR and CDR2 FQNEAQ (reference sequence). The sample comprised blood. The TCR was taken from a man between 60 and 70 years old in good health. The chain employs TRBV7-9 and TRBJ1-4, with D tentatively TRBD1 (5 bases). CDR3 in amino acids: CASSSGRVHEKLFF. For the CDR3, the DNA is TGTGCCAGCAGCTCCGGCAGGGTACATGAAAAACTGTTTTTT.